The 6 T cell receptor beta chains below were found in one sample sequenced in a study of shared clonotypes between healthy human individuals. Measured with immunoSEQ multiplex PCR; TCRdb has only the in-frame clones, and not every one. The repertoire includes around 2.1 million clones, about 93% of them detected once, and more than 1.5% sits in the top ten. Terminally differentiated effector memory CD45RA+ cells were excluded from the naive CD8 cells, which were CD45RO-negative and positively selected for CCR7. Sequencing was done on a sample of naive CD8+ T cells from PBMCs. The receptor set was obtained from a man aged 18 to 29 in good health. Some clones in this sample may be carry-over from other donors' samples.

This clone came up once. The V call is TRBV27, the J call TRBJ2-1; 7 bases fit TRBD1. There are 11 residues in the CDR3. The trim removed 5 bases at V and 14 bases at J, leaving 6 bases unmatched. In germline, CDR1 is MNHEY, CDR2 SMNVEV (reference sequence). The CDR3 coding sequence is TGTGCCAGCAGTCCAGGGGGTTGGGAGTTCTTC. This encodes CASSPGGWEFF.

The count of this clone is one. Other nucleotide sequences in the sample specify the same CDR3. The gene calls are TRBV27 and TRBJ2-1, with TRBD2 matching 14 bases. This CDR3 spans 15 amino acids. Germline V CDR1 and CDR2: MNHEY, SMNVEV (reference sequence). V shed 6 bases and J 6 bases; nucleotides not matched to a gene: 4. The CDR3 is CASSPGTSGSNEQFF. CDR3 sequence (DNA): TGTGCCAGCAGCCCAGGGACTAGCGGGAGCAATGAGCAGTTCTTC.

This rearrangement joins TRBV15 to TRBJ1-3; possible D gene TRBD1, 5 bases. V dropped 4 bases and J dropped 0 bases, with 10 bases sitting between them. This CDR3 contains 15 residues. The germline V gene encodes CDR1 LNHNV and CDR2 YYDKDF (reference sequence). Here the CDR3 reads CATSTSGNSGNTIYF. CDR3 coding DNA: TGTGCCACCAGCACCTCAGGGAACTCTGGAAACACCATATATTTT.

The chain couples TRBV19 to TRBJ2-1; the D is unclear. Germline-derived CDR1 and CDR2 are LNHDA and SQIVND (reference sequence). The CDR3 length is 15 residues. Trimming shortened V by 3 bases and J by 9 bases, and 18 bases separated the two germline ends. As DNA, the CDR3 is TGTGCCAGTAGTATTTCCAGAGCTGGGTGGAGTGAGCAGTTCTTC. Protein: CASSISRAGWSEQFF.

The chain employs TRBV27 and TRBJ1-5; no reliable D call. Germline CDR1 MNHEY, CDR2 SMNVEV (reference sequence). This CDR3 is 13 amino acids long. Between the trimmed V and J ends, which lost 0 bases and 6 bases, there was a span of 6 bases. CDR3: CASSLSRVQPQHF. Here the CDR3 DNA reads TGTGCCAGCAGTTTATCCCGGGTTCAGCCCCAGCATTTT.

The V gene is TRBV19, the J gene TRBJ2-2; the D gene is possibly TRBD2 (6 bases). The CDR3 is 17 residues long. Trimming left V 4 bases short and J 3 bases short, with 18 bases between. Germline V gene sequence: CDR1 LNHDA, CDR2 SQIVND (reference sequence). CDR3 sequence (DNA): TGTGCCAGTAGTACCCCCCGTGATAGCGGAGACACCGGGGAGCTGTTTTTT. It translates to CASSTPRDSGDTGELFF.